The clone carrying this T cell receptor (beta chain) was observed many times. Its antigen remains unidentified. The source of the sample is a study of T and B cells in COVID-19 patients. The wider study: Of approximately 19 active-infection patients, roughly eleven were critically ill with mechanical ventilation or extracorporeal membrane oxygenation. Most of the roughly 20 active-infection patients had comorbidities associated with unfavorable COVID-19 outcome.

The CDR3 contains 11 residues. V dropped 5 bases and J dropped 10 bases, with 10 bases sitting between them. Germline values: CDR1 SGHNT, CDR2 YYREEE (reference sequence). Regarding the study as a whole: No sequencing was yet done of CD4+, regulatory or CD8+ subsets, or of SARS-CoV-2-responsive or tetramer+ sorted cells.

TRB rearrangements were amplified by multiplex PCR with BIOMED2 TRB-A/B primers. From the multiplex PCR reads, TCRdb called clonotypes with MiXCR, one entry per CDR3 protein. The profile shows over 10,000 distinct CDR3 sequences, 25% of them singletons. Blood genomic DNA input for TRB amplification was 250-500 ng. The V and J genes are TRBV5-4 and TRBJ2-1; D unresolved. The source material was blood. The clonotype was recovered from a human donor who had recovered from COVID-19. The CDR3 spells CASSHDLEQFF. The CDR3 DNA sequence: TGTGCCAGCAGTCACGACCTGGAGCAGTTCTTC. The full variable domain, completed using reference TRBV5-4 and TRBJ2-1, is ETGVTQSPTHLIKTRGQQVTLRCSSQSGHNTVSWYQQALGQGPQFIFQYYREEENGRGNFPPRFSGLQFPNYSSELNVNALELDDSALYLCASSHDLEQFFGPGTRLTVL.